This T cell receptor (beta chain) derives from a study of shared clonotypes between healthy human individuals. The CDR3 is 12 residues long. The germline gives CDR1 LNHDA, CDR2 SQIVND (reference sequence). This table comes from immunoSEQ multiplex PCR, and its TCRdb copy is limited to in-frame clones, with some not included. The table has more than 2 million clones, roughly 96% seen once. Comment on this clone: At one boundary the junction diverges from the germline segment, which might be a read error.

The V gene is TRBV19, the J gene TRBJ2-1; 8 nucleotides agree with TRBD2. Input material: naive CD4+ T cells sorted from blood. The subset: CD45RA+ positively selected. This TCR derives from a man aged 18 to 29 in good health. The CDR3 spells CSSAGEYNEQFF. Written as DNA, the CDR3 is TGCTCGTCAGCGGGGGAGTACAATGAGCAGTTCTTC.